This T cell receptor beta chain was captured in a study of Ad26.COV2.S vaccination and SARS-CoV-2 variants (dated by TCRdb to about 2021). As for the study more broadly: Vaccine-arm donors were drawn from COV1001, a multicentre, randomized, double-blind, placebo-controlled phase I-IIa trial of Ad26.COV2.S in healthy adults. The specificity and breadth of SARS-CoV-2-reactive T cell receptors after Ad26.COV2.S vaccination were assessed by TCRbeta repertoire sequencing. Investigators remained blinded to trial group allocation during experiments and outcome assessment. Trial participants were randomized into five groups of five: low-dose or high-dose Ad26.COV2.S given once or twice, or placebo on both occasions. Dosing of Ad26.COV2.S was intramuscular, at either 5x10^10 or 1x10^11 viral particles, delivered as one shot or as two shots spaced 56 days apart. A total of 32 samples were included in the TCR-sequenced set, comprising some 20 Ad26.COV2.S vaccine recipients, 5 placebo recipients and 8 SARS-CoV-2 convalescent individuals. Summary of the overall study and its limitations: Substantial breadth of spike-specific CD8+ and CD4+ T cell responses was reported after vaccination. According to the authors, total T cell responses may have been underestimated by the TCR breadth and depth analyses. Comparable non-spike TCR breadth was observed between vaccine and placebo recipients, consistent with only spike being contained in the vaccine. The study was not powered to compare responses between vaccine doses or regimens. Higher spike-specific TCR breadth was observed in Ad26.COV2.S recipients than in placebo recipients (P = 0.0014).

As to this clone: No cognate antigen has been identified for it. There are no base qualities to consult, and no much larger clone falls within one base.

Per the publication, the treatment or condition label means: roughly 18 received Ad26.COV2.S at low or high dose, single or two shots; 5 received placebo; per-sample allocation not given. For vaccine and placebo recipients, repertoires were sequenced using samples collected on day 63 after the first injection. Cohort 1b enrolled about two dozen adults aged 18-55 years at a single site in Boston, USA, between 29 July and 7 August 2020. Ad26.COV2.S was a replication-incompetent adenovirus type 26 vector expressing a prefusion-stabilized SARS-CoV-2 spike protein from the original Wuhan strain. TCRbeta CDR3 regions were sequenced with the immunoSEQ Assay. After extraction, genomic DNA underwent amplification by bias-controlled multiplex PCR, followed by high-throughput sequencing. The source study handled its data this way. Collapsing and filtering of sequences were performed to quantify the absolute abundance of each unique TCRbeta CDR3 region. Usable DNA was measured by amplifying reference genes present in all nucleated cells, and TCRbeta template counts were normalized to that usable DNA to estimate T cell fraction. Repertoire TCRs were annotated as SARS-CoV-2-specific when V gene, CDR3 amino acid sequence and J gene were exactly matched to a known reactive TCR set. The reference SARS-CoV-2 TCR set came from MIRA and was filtered for enrichment in COVID-19-positive ImmuneCODE repertoires, removing public or cross-reactive TCRs. Based on the MIRA antigens, annotated TCRs were further analysed at the level of specific ORF or position within ORF. Breadth was defined as annotated unique rearrangements over total unique productive rearrangements; depth was the summed frequency of those rearrangements. Two-sided Wilcoxon rank-sum tests were used to compare TCR breadth between groups. TCRdb re-hosts the immuneACCESS table, in-frame sequences only. Its copies lack some clones; in the studies checked, an unresolved V gene accounts for under half of them, and the cause for the rest is not known. V, J and clone size are those of that table, while D and trimming were read from the DNA. This sample lists roughly 320,000 clones; roughly 80% were detected once. The top ten hold approximately 2% of the sample.

Taken from the germline V gene, the CDR1 and CDR2 loops are SGHDT and YYEEEE. Trimming takes 3 bases from V and 8 bases from J, and the germline ends sit 20 bases apart. Reading from cysteine to phenylalanine, the CDR3 counts 15 amino acids. Solely the CDR3 DNA is kept, with 45 bases framed from the first base. The rearranged chain carries TRBV5-6 and TRBJ1-1, with an unclear D gene assignment. The input for sequencing was peripheral blood, taken in a trial of Ad26.COV2.S vaccine versus placebo. The sequence was collected from a person aged 18-65 years who received the Ad26.COV2.S COVID-19 vaccine or a placebo. The sequence in DNA is TGTGCCAGCAGCTGGGCCAAAAGACCCCCCCGAGAAGCTTTCTTT. This translates into CASSWAKRPPREAFF.